This record looks at one T cell receptor (beta chain) sequence and its context. The data originate from a study of blood T cell repertoires in COVID-19. Trimming stripped 2 bases from V and 6 bases from J, with 10 bases between. CDR1 and CDR2 (germline): MDHEN, SYDVKM. This CDR3 is built from 13 residues. Some clones are missing from TCRdb's copy, which holds only in-frame ones; the method was immunoSEQ multiplex PCR. The profile shows around 40,000 clones, 80% to 90% of them singletons. This TCR derives from a man aged 35-49 years with COVID-19, enrolled during active disease. This chain uses TRBV28 with TRBJ1-2; possible D gene TRBD1, 6 bases. Sequenced sample: peripheral blood. CDR3 region: CASSLDRFDGYTF. CDR3 DNA sequence: TGTGCCAGCAGTTTAGACAGGTTCGATGGCTACACCTTC.